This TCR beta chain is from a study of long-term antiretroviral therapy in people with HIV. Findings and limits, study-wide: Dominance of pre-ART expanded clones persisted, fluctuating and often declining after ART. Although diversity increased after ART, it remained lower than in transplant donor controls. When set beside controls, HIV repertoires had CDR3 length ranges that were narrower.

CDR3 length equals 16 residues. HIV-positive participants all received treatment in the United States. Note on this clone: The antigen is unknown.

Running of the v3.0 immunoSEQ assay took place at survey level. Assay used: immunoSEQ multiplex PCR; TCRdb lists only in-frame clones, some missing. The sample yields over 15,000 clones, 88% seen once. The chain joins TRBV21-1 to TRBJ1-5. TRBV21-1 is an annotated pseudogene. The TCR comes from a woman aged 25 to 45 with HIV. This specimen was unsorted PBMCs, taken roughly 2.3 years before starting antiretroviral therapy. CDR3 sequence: CATTPRGYDPYQPQHF. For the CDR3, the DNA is TGTGCCACCACCCCTCGGGGCTACGACCCCTATCAGCCCCAGCATTTT.